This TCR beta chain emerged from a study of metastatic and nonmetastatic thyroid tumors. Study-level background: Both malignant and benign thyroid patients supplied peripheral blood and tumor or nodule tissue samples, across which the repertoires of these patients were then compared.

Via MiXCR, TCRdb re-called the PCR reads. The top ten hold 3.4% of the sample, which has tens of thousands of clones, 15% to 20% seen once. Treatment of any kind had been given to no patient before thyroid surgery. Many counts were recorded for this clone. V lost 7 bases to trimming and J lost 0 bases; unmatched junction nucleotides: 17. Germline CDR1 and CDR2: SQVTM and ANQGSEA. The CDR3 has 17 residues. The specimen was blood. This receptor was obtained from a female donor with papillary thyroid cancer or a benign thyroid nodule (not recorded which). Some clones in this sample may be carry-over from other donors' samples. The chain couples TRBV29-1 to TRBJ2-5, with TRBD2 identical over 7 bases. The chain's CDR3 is CSANSGLSHGDQETQYF. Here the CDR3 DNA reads TGCAGCGCAAACTCGGGACTATCCCACGGAGACCAAGAGACCCAGTACTTC.